The clone carrying this T cell receptor beta chain was picked up a small number of times. This sample is drawn from a study of human CD4 T cells and Enterobacteriaceae. Study-level background: Bacteria were E. coli, K. pneumoniae, E. aerogenes, S. flexneri, S. sonnei, S. typhimurium, S. aureus.

The germline CDR1 and CDR2 sequences are GTSNPN and SVGIG (reference sequence). Trimming took off 1 base at V and 2 bases at J, with 6 bases between the two ends. CDR3 length: 13 amino acids. FACS sorting after 6-7 days collected CFSE-low CD25+ ICOS+ proliferating activated T cells. Irradiated autologous monocytes pulsed with antigen were cultured at a 2:1 ratio with CFSE-labeled memory CD4+ T cells. Memory CD4+ T cells were sorted as all CD4+ cells except CD45RA+CCR7+CD95- naive cells, over 98% pure. Healthy donor blood came from Swiss blood donation centers. Before sorting, cells positive for CD8, CD14, CD16, CD56, CD19 or bright CD25 were removed. Survey-level sequencing, detecting one cell in 40,000, covered CFSE-low cultures. Clones were sequenced by immunoSEQ multiplex PCR, and TCRdb holds only the in-frame ones, with some missing. The sample holds about 590 clones, approximately 38% seen once.

Sequencing used bacteria-reactive CD4+ T cells grown in culture. Subset given: CFSE-low proliferating memory CD4 T cells sorted after in vitro stimulation with a heat-inactivated bacterium or M. tuberculosis lysate. This chain uses TRBV30 with TRBJ1-5, with D possibly TRBD1 on 6 matching bases. The sequence was collected from a human donor in good health. The chain's CDR3 is CAWSGQGNQPQHF. In DNA form, the CDR3 reads TGTGCCTGGAGTGGACAGGGCAATCAGCCCCAGCATTTT. Supplemented by reference TRBV30 and TRBJ1-5, the full variable domain reads SQTIHQWPATLVQPVGSPLSLECTVEGTSNPNLYWYRQAAGRGLQLLFYSVGIGQISSEVPQNLSASRPQDRQFILSSKKLLLSDSGFYLCAWSGQGNQPQHFGDGTRLSIL.